One and the same sample provided the 15 T cell receptor beta chains below, sequenced in a study of CD8+CD57+ T cells in acquired aplastic anemia listed by TCRdb under 2018. These reads were obtained on an Illumina HiSeq 2000. Genomic DNA was used as template for profiling of TCR beta VDJ combinations and CDR3 sequences. TCRdb reprocessing: public reads trimmed at Q25 with fastp, clones called with MiXCR, in-frame beta chains kept. Rows are unified per CDR3 protein, each entry keeping the most common DNA and genes. This sample lists fewer than 200,000 distinct CDR3 sequences; about 64% were detected once. About 48% of the sample is in the top ten clones. The sequencing input was sorted CD4+, CD8+, or CD8+CD57+ T cells (not recorded which) from PBMCs. The source is a human donor in good health.

This clonotype was observed a few times. The CDR3 region has the DNA TGCAGTGCTCCGGGACAGATGAACACTGAAGCTTTCTTT. Its protein is CSAPGQMNTEAFF. This chain joins TRBV20-1 and TRBJ1-1; 7 positions match TRBD1. Per germline, CDR1 DFQATT and CDR2 SNEGSKA (reference sequence). Trimming took 5 bases from V and 0 from J; bases not matched to a gene: 3. The CDR3 runs to 13 residues.

With regard to this clonotype: Given the absence of the conserved phenylalanine or tryptophan at the CDR3 end, a read error is likely. The V call is TRBV7-2, the J call TRBJ1-1, with a weak D call TRBD1 (5 bases). The CDR3 runs 15 residues. Germline CDR1 SGHTA, CDR2 FQGNSA. V was pared by 2 bases and J by 1 base, with 11 bases between. The DNA for the CDR3 is TGTGCCAGCAGCTTACGGTTGGGGCCGAACACTGAAGCTTTCTCT. Translating gives CASSLRLGPNTEAFS.

The rearrangement uses TRBV29-1 and TRBJ2-2, with 8 bases that match TRBD1. The CDR3 sequence is 13 residues long. CDR1 is SQVTM, CDR2 ANQGSEA, per germline. J was trimmed by 6 bases and V by 1 base; bases with no gene match: 1. The CDR3 region is CSVEGQGSGELFF. Written as DNA, the CDR3 is TGCAGCGTTGAAGGACAGGGGTCCGGGGAGCTGTTTTTT.

This clonotype was observed a handful of times. This chain links TRBV20-1 with TRBJ1-5; 7 positions agree with TRBD1. After removal of 4 bases from V and 5 bases from J, the junction contained 8 bases not matched to a gene. The CDR3 has 14 amino acids. Looked up from germline, CDR1 is DFQATT and CDR2 is SNEGSKA (reference sequence). Here the CDR3 reads CSANSGTEYQPQHF. Written as DNA, the CDR3 is TGCAGTGCTAACTCCGGGACAGAGTATCAGCCCCAGCATTTT.

V is TRBV12-3 or TRBV12-4 and J is TRBJ1-2; possible D gene TRBD1, 6 bases. The CDR3 has 16 residues. V was shortened by 3 bases and J by 0 bases, with 14 bases between the two germline ends. For the CDR3, the DNA is TGTGCCAGCAGTTTCGGGGGCAGGACTACTAACTATGGCTACACCTTC. Its protein is CASSFGGRTTNYGYTF.

This clonotype was seen a few times. The J gene is TRBJ1-5, the V gene TRBV24-1, with TRBD1 identical over 9 bases. The CDR3 contains 16 residues. Trimming removed 4 bases from V and 3 bases from J; junction bases left unmatched: 6. From germline, CDR1 is KGHDR and CDR2 SFDVKD. This chain's CDR3 is CATSDTGQGNNQPQHF. The CDR3 DNA is TGTGCCACCAGTGACACCGGACAGGGGAACAATCAGCCCCAGCATTTT.

The rearrangement links TRBV7-8 to TRBJ2-7; D not resolved. V lost 1 base, J lost 0 bases, and 7 bases lay in between. Germline CDR1 and CDR2: SGHVS and FQNEAQ. The CDR3 has 14 amino acids. The DNA of the CDR3 is TGTGCCAGCAGCTTAGTCGAGATCTCCTACGAGCAGTACTTC. It yields the protein CASSLVEISYEQYF.

The chain uses TRBV20-1 and TRBJ2-7, with 11 bases matching TRBD2. The CDR3 has 14 residues. The junction had 4 bases not matched to a gene; V was cut back by 3 bases and J by 3 bases. Per the germline V gene, CDR1 is DFQATT and CDR2 is SNEGSKA (reference sequence). In DNA, the CDR3 is TGCAGTGCTAGCCCTAGCGGGGGGAACTACGAGCAGTACTTC. This encodes CSASPSGGNYEQYF.

The V gene is TRBV24-1, the J gene TRBJ2-5, with 7 positions matching TRBD1. The CDR3 is made up of 17 amino acids. Losses at the gene ends were 0 bases for V and 4 bases for J; bases not matched to a gene: 10. The V gene's germline CDR1 is KGHDR and CDR2 SFDVKD. The CDR3 loop reads CATSDLQKTGRGETQYF. CDR3 bases: TGTGCCACCAGTGATTTGCAAAAGACAGGGCGCGGAGAGACCCAGTACTTC.

Only one count was recorded for this clonotype. J is TRBJ2-3 and V is TRBV7-3; 13 nucleotides match TRBD2. The CDR3 is made up of 16 amino acids. V trimming: 3 bases; J trimming: 5 bases; junction bases outside the gene matches: 5. The germline V gene encodes CDR1 SGHTA and CDR2 FQGTGA. CDR3 DNA sequence: TGTGCCAGCAGCTTGTCGGGACTAGCGGGACTAGATACGCAGTATTTT. Its protein is CASSLSGLAGLDTQYF.

Worth noting for this clonotype: One junction end does not reproduce the germline sequence, and a read error may be involved. This rearrangement joins TRBV2 to TRBJ2-2; possibly TRBD2 for D (5 bases). The germline CDR1 and CDR2 sequences are SNHLY and FYNNEI. The CDR3 runs 15 residues. The CDR3 reads CASSSSPMNTGELLF. In DNA form, the CDR3 reads TGTGCCAGCAGCTCTAGCCCAATGAACACCGGGGAGCTGCTTTTT.

The chain combines TRBV7-9 with TRBJ2-7; D is unclear. V was shortened by 1 base and J by 2 bases, with 12 bases between the two germline ends. Germline CDR1 reads SEHNR; CDR2 reads FQNEAQ (reference sequence). The CDR3 spans 15 residues. This CDR3 is CASSLGLKPTYEQYF. CDR3 coding DNA: TGTGCCAGCAGCTTAGGGCTAAAACCGACCTACGAGCAGTACTTC.

The rearrangement joins TRBV9 to TRBJ2-1; possible D gene TRBD2, 6 bases. The germline CDR1 and CDR2 sequences are SGDLS and YYNGEE. V dropped 6 bases and J dropped 0 bases, with 16 bases sitting between them. There are 16 residues in the CDR3. The CDR3 protein is CASTRGKVSSYNEQFF. The CDR3 coding sequence is TGTGCCAGCACTCGGGGGAAGGTAAGCTCCTACAATGAGCAGTTCTTC.

This clonotype was found many times. This rearrangement joins TRBV28 to TRBJ1-5; D not certain. Germline V lookup: CDR1 MDHEN, CDR2 SYDVKM. The CDR3 has 12 residues. V was pared by 7 bases and J by 9 bases, with 13 bases between. This CDR3 is CASTLPRGPQHF. The DNA for the CDR3 is TGTGCCAGCACCCTACCACGGGGGCCCCAGCATTTT.

The V call is TRBV7-2, the J call TRBJ1-5, with 7 bases that match TRBD1. The CDR3 runs to 15 residues. Germline V CDR1 and CDR2: SGHTA, FQGNSA. The V gene end was trimmed by 0 bases and the J gene end by 4 bases; junction bases not matched to a gene: 3. CDR3 residues: CASSLAPGQNQPQHF. CDR3 sequence (DNA): TGTGCCAGCAGCTTAGCCCCGGGACAGAATCAGCCCCAGCATTTT.